The next 20 T cell receptor beta chains were all read from a single sample in a study of T-cell memory formation after mild COVID-19. TCRdb passed the 5' RACE reads through MiXCR, listing each CDR3 protein once. In the table there are some 300,000 distinct CDR3 sequences, roughly 19% of which are singletons. Source material: PBMCs or a T cell subset sorted from them (not recorded which). The receptors were gathered from a man aged 18-30 years who had mild COVID-19 (a few samples of this study predate the infection). Cell type and time point are not known.

V usage is TRBV11-2 and J usage is TRBJ2-1; 13 nucleotides match TRBD2. J lost 0 bases, V lost 4 bases, and 9 bases had no gene match. This CDR3 spans 19 amino acids. Germline V lookup: CDR1 SGHAT, CDR2 FQNNGV. The CDR3 region is CASSYQGTSGASSYNEQFF. The CDR3 DNA reads TGTGCCAGCAGCTATCAAGGGACTAGCGGGGCAAGCTCCTACAATGAGCAGTTCTTC.

This clonotype was detected only a few times. The chain joins TRBV12-3 or TRBV12-4 to TRBJ1-6, with a tentative D call TRBD1 (5 bases). V was cut by 1 base and J by 7 bases, with 14 bases left in between. This CDR3 comprises 16 residues. The CDR3 protein is CASSLVNRGANSPLHF. In nucleotides, the CDR3 is TGTGCCAGCAGTTTAGTTAACCGAGGGGCGAATTCACCCCTCCACTTT.

V gene TRBV3-1 combines with J gene TRBJ2-7; TRBD2 might be the D (5 bases). CDR1 is LGHDT and CDR2 is YNNKEL in the germline V gene (reference sequence). The V end lost 1 base, the J end lost 5 bases, and 12 bases lay between the germline ends. The CDR3 has 14 amino acids. Written as DNA, the CDR3 is TGTGCCAGCAGCCAAGGTCGAGTCGGGAACGAGCAGTACTTC. Translated: CASSQGRVGNEQYF.

V and J are TRBV19 and TRBJ1-1; D remains unclear. V dropped 3 bases and J dropped 1 base, with 15 bases sitting between them. The CDR3 extends over 16 amino acids. Germline CDR1 LNHDA, CDR2 SQIVND (reference sequence). This CDR3 is CASSMSVTASNTEAFF. The CDR3 DNA is TGTGCCAGTAGTATGTCGGTGACGGCCTCGAACACTGAAGCTTTCTTT.

The V and J genes are TRBV5-1 and TRBJ2-7; 14 bases agree with TRBD2. Germline CDR1 is SGHRS and CDR2 is YFSETQ. Trimming removed 4 bases from V and 4 bases from J; junction bases left unmatched: 7. The CDR3 totals 16 residues. CDR3 protein: CASSPGTSGGTYEQYV. The DNA for the CDR3 is TGCGCCAGCAGCCCCGGGACTAGCGGGGGAACATACGAGCAGTACGTC.

The J gene is TRBJ2-5, the V gene TRBV7-2; no firm D call. Trimming shortened V by 8 bases and J by 1 base, and 2 bases separated the two germline ends. CDR3 length: 10 amino acids. Germline CDR1 is SGHTA and CDR2 is FQGNSA. CDR3 in DNA: TGTGCCAGCGCCCAAGAGACCCAGTACTTC. Encoded protein: CASAQETQYF.

This chain uses TRBV3-1 with TRBJ2-3, with unresolved D. The V end was cut by 5 bases, the J end by 0 bases, with 12 bases between. Germline V gives CDR1 LGHDT, CDR2 YNNKEL (reference sequence). CDR3 size: 15 residues. CDR3 DNA sequence: TGTGCCAGCAGCGCCCCATACGTGAGCACAGATACGCAGTATTTT. Its translation is CASSAPYVSTDTQYF.

This chain links TRBV18 with TRBJ1-6, with D possibly TRBD1 on 5 matching bases. Trimming pared 5 bases from V and 10 bases from J, leaving 12 bases between. The germline V gene has CDR1 KGHSH and CDR2 LQKENI. The CDR3 totals 13 residues. CDR3 nucleotides: TGTGCCAGCTCATACCAGGGCTCGTCACCCCTCCACTTT. As protein: CASSYQGSSPLHF.

The genes are TRBV7-6 and TRBJ2-7, with TRBD1 as a possible D gene (6 bases). The V end lost 5 bases, the J end lost 3 bases, and 14 bases lay between the germline ends. CDR1 is SGHVS and CDR2 is FNYEAQ in the germline V gene. The CDR3 runs 14 residues. The CDR3 loop reads CASSPSGTNYEQYF. Written as DNA, the CDR3 is TGTGCCAGCAGCCCCTCCGGGACAAACTACGAGCAGTACTTC.

Points on this clonotype: The junction departs from germline at one end; a sequencing error may be responsible. The rearrangement links TRBV6-2 or TRBV6-3 to TRBJ2-1; D not certain. The CDR3 is 11 residues long. Germline-derived CDR1 and CDR2 are MNHEY and SVGEGT. The DNA of the CDR3 is TGTGCCAGCAGCGCTTACAGTGAGCAGTTCTTC. Protein sequence: CASSAYSEQFF.

V gene TRBV4-1 combines with J gene TRBJ1-2; the D gene is possibly TRBD1 (6 bases). V dropped 1 base and J dropped 3 bases, with 9 bases sitting between them. In germline, CDR1 is MGHRA, CDR2 YSYEKL. CDR3 length: 14 residues. CDR3 sequence reads: CASSQVRGYYGYTF. The CDR3 bases are TGCGCCAGCAGCCAAGTAAGGGGGTACTATGGCTACACCTTC.

The chain links TRBV6-2 or TRBV6-3 to TRBJ2-3; D is unresolved. The germline V gene encodes CDR1 MNHEY and CDR2 SVGEGT. V dropped 2 bases and J dropped 4 bases, with 10 bases sitting between them. This CDR3 has 14 amino acids. The CDR3 nucleotides are TGTGCCAGCAGTTACGGGCGCGTCGCAGATACGCAGTATTTT. Translated, it gives CASSYGRVADTQYF.

The genes are TRBV20-1 and TRBJ1-6; 7 bases align to TRBD1. Per germline, CDR1 DFQATT and CDR2 SNEGSKA (reference sequence). Germline trimming cut 0 bases from V and 7 bases from J; bases unmatched to any gene: 3. This CDR3 is 14 amino acids long. DNA of the CDR3: TGCAGTGCTAGAGATTGGGGACAGAATTCACCCCTCCACTTT. Protein sequence: CSARDWGQNSPLHF.

This clonotype was observed a handful of times. The chain recombines TRBV4-1 with TRBJ2-5; tentatively, D is TRBD2 (7 bases). The germline V gene encodes CDR1 MGHRA and CDR2 YSYEKL. The CDR3 length is 19 residues. With 0 bases removed from V and 3 bases from J, the gap between germline ends came to 23 bases. CDR3 residues: CASSQESIRGGSGEETQYF. The DNA for the CDR3 is TGCGCCAGCAGCCAAGAGTCGATAAGGGGGGGTAGCGGCGAAGAGACCCAGTACTTC.

This clonotype was seen only a few times. The CDR3 coding sequence is TGTGCCAGCAGGGGCGTAGAAGGCTCCTACAATGAGCAGTTCTTC. Translating it yields CASRGVEGSYNEQFF. V gene TRBV25-1 combines with J gene TRBJ2-1, with unresolved D. The germline gives CDR1 MGHDK, CDR2 SYGVNS. Trimming shortened V by 6 bases and J by 0 bases, and 12 bases separated the two germline ends. This CDR3 is built from 15 residues. The full variable domain, completed using reference TRBV25-1 and TRBJ2-1, is EADIYQTPRYLVIGTGKKITLECSQTMGHDKMYWYQQDPGMELHLIHYSYGVNSTEKGDLSSESTVSRIRTEHFPLTLESARPSHTSQYLCASRGVEGSYNEQFFGPGTRLTVL.

CDR3 sequence: CASSLQVGRSYEQYF. In DNA form, the CDR3 reads TGTGCCAGCAGCCTCCAGGTCGGGCGATCCTACGAGCAGTACTTC. The chain is built from TRBV7-9 and TRBJ2-7; unclear D gene. The CDR3 totals 15 residues. The V gene lost 5 bases and the J gene lost 1 base, with 15 bases spanning the gap. In germline, CDR1 is SEHNR, CDR2 FQNEAQ (reference sequence).

This clonotype was observed a handful of times. The chain uses TRBV12-3 or TRBV12-4 and TRBJ1-1; no clear D. The CDR3 runs 13 residues. Trimming shortened V by 3 bases and J by 7 bases, and 12 bases separated the two germline ends. The CDR3 DNA reads TGTGCCAGCAGTTTTATTCCAGGCGATGAAGCTTTCTTT. This encodes CASSFIPGDEAFF.

V usage is TRBV12-3 or TRBV12-4 and J usage is TRBJ2-6, with D uncertain. This CDR3 is 15 amino acids long. V lost 4 bases to trimming and J lost 3 bases, with 10 bases between them. CDR3 in amino acids: CASSWLGFGANVLTF. Here the CDR3 DNA reads TGTGCCAGCAGTTGGCTTGGGTTTGGGGCCAACGTCCTGACTTTC.

The sample holds a few counts of this clonotype. The chain has TRBV4-1 and TRBJ1-5; D ambiguous. The CDR3 loop spans 17 amino acids. Germline assignment: CDR1 MGHRA and CDR2 YSYEKL. Trimming shortened V by 1 base and J by 2 bases, and 15 bases separated the two germline ends. The CDR3 nucleotides read TGCGCCAGCAGCCAAGGTTCGCGACTTTTGGGCAATCAGCCCCAGCATTTT. Translation gives CASSQGSRLLGNQPQHF.

This clonotype has only a few counts. J is TRBJ2-1 and V is TRBV5-1; D is possibly TRBD1 or TRBD2 (5 bases each). CDR1 and CDR2 from the germline V gene are SGHRS and YFSETQ. The V end was cut by 3 bases, the J end by 7 bases, with 17 bases between. There are 15 residues in the CDR3. In nucleotides, the CDR3 is TGCGCCAGCAGCTACCACCGGGGCGGAATGAATGAGCAGTTCTTC. This codes for CASSYHRGGMNEQFF. The full variable domain, with the rest looked up from reference TRBV5-1 and TRBJ2-1, is KAGVTQTPRYLIKTRGQQVTLSCSPISGHRSVSWYQQTPGQGLQFLFEYFSETQRNKGNFPGRFSGRQFSNSRSEMNVSTLELGDSALYLCASSYHRGGMNEQFFGPGTRLTVL.